This TCR beta chain came from a study of blood T cell repertoires in COVID-19. In the study overall: COVID-19 samples collected from the United States, Italy and Spain covered acute and convalescent phases.

V was trimmed by 1 base and J by 5 bases, leaving 17 bases between them. This CDR3 spans 16 amino acids. Germline V gene lookup returns CDR1 MGHRA and CDR2 YSYEKL. In the authors' workflow: Estimation of nucleated cell counts relied on the amplification of reference gene primers. The data were produced by immunoSEQ multiplex PCR, yet TCRdb's version contains in-frame clones alone and is incomplete. The DNA was the basis for D and trimming; V, J and clone size are from that table. The top ten clones hold roughly 0.25% of a sample with about 670,000 clones, 75% to 90% of them seen once. This clonotype was sampled from a woman in her late teens or twenties with acute or convalescent COVID-19. The gene calls are TRBV4-1 and TRBJ2-5; tentative D call: TRBD1 (6 bases). Sequenced: peripheral blood. CDR3 sequence (DNA): TGCGCCAGCAGCCAAGTTCGGGTCAGGGGTAAGGAGACCCAGTACTTC. Translation gives CASSQVRVRGKETQYF.